This paragraph reports one TCR beta chain. This sample stems from a study of blood T cell repertoires in COVID-19. The CDR3 sequence is 15 residues long. The germline CDR1 and CDR2 sequences are SGHRS and YFSETQ. The V segment lost 5 bases and the J segment 5 bases; nucleotides outside the gene matches: 10. The repertoire was sequenced with immunoSEQ multiplex PCR; TCRdb's copy has only in-frame clones and lacks some. The table shows 150,000 to 180,000 clones, with under 85% occurring only once. The J gene is TRBJ1-1, the V gene TRBV5-1; TRBD1 matches 9 bases. The sample taken for sequencing was peripheral blood. The source of this sequence is a woman of 80 years or more with acute or convalescent COVID-19. CDR3 DNA sequence: TGCGCCAGCAGGGACCCGACAGGGGGATGGACTGAAGCTTTCTTT. Translation: CASRDPTGGWTEAFF. The full variable domain, in which reference TRBV5-1 and TRBJ1-1 provide the parts outside the CDR3, is KAGVTQTPRYLIKTRGQQVTLSCSPISGHRSVSWYQQTPGQGLQFLFEYFSETQRNKGNFPGRFSGRQFSNSRSEMNVSTLELGDSALYLCASRDPTGGWTEAFFGQGTRLTVV.